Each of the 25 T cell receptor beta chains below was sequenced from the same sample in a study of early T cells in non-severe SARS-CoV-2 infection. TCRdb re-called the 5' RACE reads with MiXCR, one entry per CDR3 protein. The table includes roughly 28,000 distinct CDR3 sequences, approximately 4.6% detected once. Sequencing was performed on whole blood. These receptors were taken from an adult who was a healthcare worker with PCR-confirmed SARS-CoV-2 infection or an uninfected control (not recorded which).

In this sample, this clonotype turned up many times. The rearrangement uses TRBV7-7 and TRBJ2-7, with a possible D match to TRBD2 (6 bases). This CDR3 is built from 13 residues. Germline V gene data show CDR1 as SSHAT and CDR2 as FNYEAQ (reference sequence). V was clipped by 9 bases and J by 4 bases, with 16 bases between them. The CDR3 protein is CASQGGEVYEQYF. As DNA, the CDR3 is TGTGCCAGTCAAGGCGGGGAGGTGTACGAGCAGTACTTC.

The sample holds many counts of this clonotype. CDR3 loop: CASSVEGGSGNTIYF. The CDR3 DNA is TGTGCCAGCAGCGTAGAAGGGGGATCTGGAAACACCATATATTTT. The chain joins TRBV9 to TRBJ1-3; a weak D match, TRBD1 (6 bases). The CDR3 length is 15 residues. The V gene lost 0 bases and the J gene lost 1 base, with 8 bases spanning the gap. Germline-derived CDR1 and CDR2 are SGDLS and YYNGEE.

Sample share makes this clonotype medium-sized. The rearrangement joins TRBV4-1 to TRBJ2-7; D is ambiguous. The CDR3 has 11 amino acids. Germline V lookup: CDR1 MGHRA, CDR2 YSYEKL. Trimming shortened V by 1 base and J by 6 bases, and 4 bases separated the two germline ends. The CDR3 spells CASSQAAEQYF. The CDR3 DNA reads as TGCGCCAGCAGCCAAGCGGCCGAGCAGTACTTC.

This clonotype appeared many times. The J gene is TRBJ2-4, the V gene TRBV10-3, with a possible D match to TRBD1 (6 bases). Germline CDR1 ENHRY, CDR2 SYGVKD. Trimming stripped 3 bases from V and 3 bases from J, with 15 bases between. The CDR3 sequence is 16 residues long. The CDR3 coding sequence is TGTGCCATCAGTGACGGTCAGGGGTTTGTCAAAAACATTCAGTACTTC. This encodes CAISDGQGFVKNIQYF.

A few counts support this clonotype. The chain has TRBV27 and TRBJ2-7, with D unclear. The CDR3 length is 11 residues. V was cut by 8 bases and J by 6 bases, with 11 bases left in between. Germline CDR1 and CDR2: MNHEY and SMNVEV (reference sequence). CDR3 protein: CASRSQGEQYF. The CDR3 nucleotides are TGTGCCAGCCGATCACAAGGCGAGCAGTACTTC.

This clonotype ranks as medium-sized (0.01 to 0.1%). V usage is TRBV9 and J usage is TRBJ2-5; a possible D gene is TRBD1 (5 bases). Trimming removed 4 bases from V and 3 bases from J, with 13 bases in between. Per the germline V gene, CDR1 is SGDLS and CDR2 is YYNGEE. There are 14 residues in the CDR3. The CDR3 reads CASSPRTDKETQYF. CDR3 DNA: TGTGCCAGCAGCCCCAGGACGGACAAAGAGACCCAGTACTTC.

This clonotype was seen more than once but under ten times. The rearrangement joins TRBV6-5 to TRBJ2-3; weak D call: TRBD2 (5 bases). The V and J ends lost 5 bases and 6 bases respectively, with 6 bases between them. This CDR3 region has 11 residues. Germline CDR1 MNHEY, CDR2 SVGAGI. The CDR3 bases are TGTGCCAGCAGTCGCGGGGATACGCAGTATTTT. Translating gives CASSRGDTQYF.

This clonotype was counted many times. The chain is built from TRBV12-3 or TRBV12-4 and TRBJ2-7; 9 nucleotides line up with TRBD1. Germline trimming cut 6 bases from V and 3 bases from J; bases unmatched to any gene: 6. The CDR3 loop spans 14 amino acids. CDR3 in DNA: TGTGCCAGCAGATCCGGGACAGGGTACTACGAGCAGTACTTC. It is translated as CASRSGTGYYEQYF.

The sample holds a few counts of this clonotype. In DNA form, the CDR3 reads TGCAGCGGGACCGGGACAGGGGACAATGAGCAGTTCTTC. Translating gives CSGTGTGDNEQFF. V and J are TRBV29-1 and TRBJ2-1, with 10 bases matching TRBD1. J gave up 5 bases and V 7 bases, and 5 bases lay outside the gene matches. Looked up from germline, CDR1 is SQVTM and CDR2 is ANQGSEA. The CDR3 is 13 amino acids.

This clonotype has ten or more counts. CDR3 sequence reads: CSATLRVGKDTQYF. The CDR3 region has the DNA TGCAGTGCCACCCTTCGGGTTGGGAAAGATACGCAGTATTTT. The genes are TRBV20-1 and TRBJ2-3; D unresolved. The CDR3 has 14 residues. Germline CDR1 reads DFQATT; CDR2 reads SNEGSKA (reference sequence). V lost 6 bases and J 5 bases, leaving 18 bases between the germline ends.

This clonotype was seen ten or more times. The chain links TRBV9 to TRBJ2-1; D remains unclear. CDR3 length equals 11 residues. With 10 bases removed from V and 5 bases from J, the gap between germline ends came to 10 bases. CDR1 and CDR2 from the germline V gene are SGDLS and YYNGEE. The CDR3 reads CAPGKDNEQFF. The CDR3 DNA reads TGTGCCCCCGGAAAGGACAATGAGCAGTTCTTC.

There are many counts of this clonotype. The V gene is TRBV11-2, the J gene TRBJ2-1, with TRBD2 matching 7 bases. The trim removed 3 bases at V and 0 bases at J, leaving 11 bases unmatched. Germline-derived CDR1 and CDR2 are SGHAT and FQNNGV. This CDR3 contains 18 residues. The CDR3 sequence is CASSFLSSGASSYNEQFF. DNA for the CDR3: TGTGCCAGCAGCTTTTTGTCGAGCGGGGCCTCCTCCTACAATGAGCAGTTCTTC.

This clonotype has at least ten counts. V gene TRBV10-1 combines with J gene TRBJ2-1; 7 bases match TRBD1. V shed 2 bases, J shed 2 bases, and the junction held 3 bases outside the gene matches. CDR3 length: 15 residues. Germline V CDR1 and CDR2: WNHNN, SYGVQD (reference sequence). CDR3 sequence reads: CASSEGQGAYNEQFF. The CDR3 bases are TGCGCCAGCAGTGAGGGGCAGGGGGCCTACAATGAGCAGTTCTTC.

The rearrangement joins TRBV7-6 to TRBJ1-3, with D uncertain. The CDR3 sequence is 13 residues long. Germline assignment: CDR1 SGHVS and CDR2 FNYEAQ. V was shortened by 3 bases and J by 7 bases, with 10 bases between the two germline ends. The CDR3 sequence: CASSFGNLNTIYF. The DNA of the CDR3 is TGTGCCAGCAGCTTTGGGAATCTCAACACCATATATTTT.

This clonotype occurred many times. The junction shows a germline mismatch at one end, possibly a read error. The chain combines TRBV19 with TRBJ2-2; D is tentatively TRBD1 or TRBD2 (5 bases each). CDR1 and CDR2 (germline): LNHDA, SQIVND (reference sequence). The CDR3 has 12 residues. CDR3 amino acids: CASSVGTAELFF. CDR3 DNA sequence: TGTGCCAGTAGTGTCGGGACCGCGGAGCTGTTTTTT.

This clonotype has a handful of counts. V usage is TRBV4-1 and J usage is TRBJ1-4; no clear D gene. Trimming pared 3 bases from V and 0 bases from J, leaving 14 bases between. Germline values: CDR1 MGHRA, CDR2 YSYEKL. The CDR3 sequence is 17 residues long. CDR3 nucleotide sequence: TGCGCCAGCAGCCATTGGCAGGAGAAGGCAACTAATGAAAAACTGTTTTTT. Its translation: CASSHWQEKATNEKLFF.

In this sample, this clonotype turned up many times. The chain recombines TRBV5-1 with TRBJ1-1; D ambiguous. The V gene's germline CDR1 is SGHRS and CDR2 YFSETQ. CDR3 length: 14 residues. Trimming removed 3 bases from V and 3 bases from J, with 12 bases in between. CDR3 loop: CASSSRGFDTEAFF. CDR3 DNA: TGCGCCAGCAGCTCTCGAGGGTTTGACACTGAAGCTTTCTTT.

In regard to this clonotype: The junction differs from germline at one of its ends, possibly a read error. CDR3 protein: CASSLAGIPDTQYF. The CDR3 bases are TGTGCCAGCAGTCTAGCGGGGATACCAGATACGCAGTATTTT. The chain has TRBV12-3 or TRBV12-4 and TRBJ2-3, with TRBD2 matching 9 bases. The CDR3 is 14 residues long.

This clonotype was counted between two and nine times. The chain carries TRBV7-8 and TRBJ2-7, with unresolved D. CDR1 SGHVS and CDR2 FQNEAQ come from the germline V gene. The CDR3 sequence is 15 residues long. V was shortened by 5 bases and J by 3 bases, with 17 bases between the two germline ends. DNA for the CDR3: TGTGCCAGCAGCCCAGATGTGAGGATTTTCTACGAGCAGTACTTC. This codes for CASSPDVRIFYEQYF.

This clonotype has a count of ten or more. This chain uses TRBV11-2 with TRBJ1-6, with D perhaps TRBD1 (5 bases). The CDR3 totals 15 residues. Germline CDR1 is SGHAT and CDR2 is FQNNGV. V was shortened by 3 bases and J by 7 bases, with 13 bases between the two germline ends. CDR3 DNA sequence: TGTGCCAGCAGCTTTGGTCCAGGGTGGAATTCACCCCTCCACTTT. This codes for CASSFGPGWNSPLHF.

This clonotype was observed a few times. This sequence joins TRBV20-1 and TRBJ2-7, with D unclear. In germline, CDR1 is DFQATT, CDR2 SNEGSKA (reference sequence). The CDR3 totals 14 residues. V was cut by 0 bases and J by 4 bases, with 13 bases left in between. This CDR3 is CSARDLTTEYEQYF. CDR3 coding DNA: TGCAGTGCTAGAGACCTAACGACGGAATACGAGCAGTACTTC.

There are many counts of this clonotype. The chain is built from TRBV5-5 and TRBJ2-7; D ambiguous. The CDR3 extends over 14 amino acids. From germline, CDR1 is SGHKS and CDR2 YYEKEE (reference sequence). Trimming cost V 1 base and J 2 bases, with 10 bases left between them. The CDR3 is CASSLYSGTYEQYF. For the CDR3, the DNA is TGTGCCAGCAGCTTGTATTCTGGGACCTACGAGCAGTACTTC.

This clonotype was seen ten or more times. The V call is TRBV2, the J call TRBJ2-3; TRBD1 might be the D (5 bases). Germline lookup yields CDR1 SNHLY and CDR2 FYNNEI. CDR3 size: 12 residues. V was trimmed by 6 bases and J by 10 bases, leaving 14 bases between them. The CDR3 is CASSDNLGAQYF. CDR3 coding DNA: TGTGCCAGCAGCGACAACTTAGGGGCGCAGTATTTT.

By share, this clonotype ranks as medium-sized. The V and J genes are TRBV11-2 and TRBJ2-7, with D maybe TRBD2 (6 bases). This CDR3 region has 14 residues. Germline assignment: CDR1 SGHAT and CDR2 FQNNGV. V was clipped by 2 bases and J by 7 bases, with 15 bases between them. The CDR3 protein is CASSLLRGAGEQYF. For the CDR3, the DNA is TGTGCCAGCAGCTTACTCCGCGGGGCGGGGGAGCAGTACTTC.

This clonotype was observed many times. The CDR3 reads CAISDRVGGSTDTQYF. The CDR3 DNA reads as TGTGCCATCAGTGACCGGGTCGGGGGTAGCACAGATACGCAGTATTTT. The chain combines TRBV10-3 with TRBJ2-3; possibly TRBD2 for D (6 bases). Germline values: CDR1 ENHRY, CDR2 SYGVKD. The CDR3 sequence is 16 residues long. Trimming took off 3 bases at V and 0 bases at J, with 13 bases between the two ends.